This T cell receptor (beta chain) is drawn from a study of cytomegalovirus exposure and HLA in healthy donors (dated by TCRdb to about 2017). With regard to the full study: An earlier analysis of about 560 of the donors reported about 300 Gb of sequence data and around 100 million unique TCR beta sequences obtained from around 170 million T cells. Approximately 300 gigabases of sequencing data and around 87 million unique TCR sequences were included in an early release covering under 650 HLA-typed donors. Of the 350 to 450 genotyped donors, roughly 80% fell in the genetic ancestry cluster associated with self-reported Caucasian donors. The study aimed to test whether cataloging public T cell receptors could reveal signatures of past pathogen exposure. The study profiled the T cell repertoires of approximately 700 subjects by immunosequencing and related them to cytomegalovirus serostatus. Along with the approximately 700-subject first cohort, a separate validation cohort of some 130 different subjects was used. To predict cytomegalovirus infection status, the study combined high-throughput TCR immunosequencing, statistical association of individual TCRs with disease status, and machine learning. In a later analysis, previously published TCR beta repertoires from 666 donors were re-analyzed and high-resolution HLA genotyping was added so that TCR occurrence patterns could be studied. Rather than drawing on any new phenotypic data, the later analysis identified candidate immune exposures from TCR beta sequences and the way those sequences occurred across donors. An earlier analysis of a few hundred of the donors applied high-throughput TCR beta sequencing to assess whether each TCR beta V gene segment acted as functional or pseudogenic. Donor age, sex, ethnicity and CMV serostatus were compiled together with the repertoire data. In a later genetic analysis, genome-wide SNP genotypes for about 55% of the roughly 700 donors were used, and that subset was treated as a discovery cohort. Every discovery cohort repertoire had been produced on one sequencing platform. Class I and class II HLA loci were covered by the typing at four-digit resolution. Typing coverage differed by locus: A, B, C, DRB1 and DQB1 were typed in roughly 629-640 donors, DQA1 in 522, DPA1 in approximately 600, and DPB1 in roughly 470. Roughly 5 DR-DQ haplotypes were handled as single units for association and clustering, since linkage in the cohort was strong. On average, over 200,000 unique TCR beta nucleotide sequences were sequenced per donor among 350 to 400 genotyped donors of the cohort, with roughly 18% of those sequences being non-productive.

CDR1 and CDR2, per the germline V gene (reference sequence), are SEHNR and FQNEAQ. The CDR3 contains 12 residues, cysteine and phenylalanine counted. Of all the DNA, just the CDR3 is kept, 36 bases in frame from base 1. Cut back by 1 base and 5 bases, the V and J ends lie 5 bases apart. Library construction relied on the immunoSEQ multiplex PCR assay. For the multiplex PCR, a mixture combining 60 forward primers for TCR Vbeta segments and 13 reverse primers for TCR Jbeta segments was used. The CDR3 region of rearranged TCR beta genes was amplified from genomic DNA with a multiplex PCR assay. Amplified TCR beta libraries were sequenced as 87-base-pair reads on the Illumina HiSeq System. The study's own analysis went as follows. In a later analysis, 80 million or so unique TCR beta chains were counted across the approximately 640 repertoires, and roughly 11 million of these chains were shared by at least two donors. A nearest-neighbor algorithm error-corrected the raw reads and collapsed the reads into unique sequences, merging closely related sequences to remove PCR and sequencing errors. Alignment of CDR3 sequences to IMGT reference sequences was used to assign V, D and J gene segments. For a sequence to be retained, at least a six-nucleotide match to both a V gene segment and a J gene segment was required. A rearrangement was called productive if the CDR3 had no stop codons and remained in frame with V and J, and every other rearrangement was called non-productive. Following IMGT convention, CDR3 was defined as the stretch from the second conserved V-encoded cysteine up to the conserved J-encoded phenylalanine. The earlier analysis of fewer than 750 of the donors excluded sequences that lacked an unambiguous match to a single V gene segment. In an earlier analysis of approximately 590 of the donors, a V segment was called functional when productive rearrangements were above 56.7%, and segregating when the standard deviation between donors exceeded 5%. A statistical classification framework was developed to diagnose cytomegalovirus status using the catalog of TCR beta chain sequences. V and J gene assignment, in a later analysis, came from comparing TCR nucleotide sequences with IMGT/GENE-DB human TR gene sequences. A later analysis assigned CDR3 sequences and most-parsimonious VDJ recombination scenarios with the TCRdist pipeline. In a later analysis, each TCR beta chain was defined by its CDR3 amino acid sequence together with its V-gene family, and reads lacking a unique V-gene family were excluded. As a way to deal with suspected cross-contamination and a sequencing artifact, a later analysis dropped 450 to 700 nucleotide sequences that were highly shared and had low generation probability. In a later analysis, a clonal expansion index for each public chain was calculated from normalized within-repertoire ranks of inferred template counts. A later analysis computed generation probabilities with a VDJ recombination model fitted to out-of-frame rearrangements, and checked the results against IGoR. A later analysis scored TCR-TCR, TCR-HLA and TCR-CMV co-occurrence with hypergeometric tests, applying a repertoire-size bias correction to TCR pairs. In a later analysis, false discovery rates were estimated by permuting HLA or CMV assignments 20 times. In a later analysis, co-occurring TCRs were grouped using DBSCAN, and TCRdist sequence similarity was added for clustering within HLA-allele-positive subsets. Repertoires with fewer than 30,000 or more than 120,000 public chains were left out of co-occurrence clustering, as were about 5 repertoires with anomalous nucleotide sharing. The table was pulled from immuneACCESS by TCRdb, which kept in-frame rearrangements only. Such tables lose some clones; where checked, under half of the loss comes from unresolved V genes, and the rest has no known cause. That table supplies the V and J calls and clone size; D and trimming were determined from the DNA. The sample records fewer than 100,000 clones, under 9% of which are singletons. The ten top clones hold about 2.1% of the sample.

This clone turned up a few times. It has no known antigen specificity. No qualities accompany the bases; no much larger clone lies one base away. General conclusions and limits of the study: It was suggested by the authors that the approach could potentially be generalized to other disease states and immunological phenotypes. A later analysis found that most CMV-associated TCR beta chains appeared HLA-restricted, with HLA associations seemingly driven largely by CMV exposure. When HLA alleles, especially DR and DQ, strongly co-occurred, attributing TCR associations to individual alleles was difficult. Immune exposure information for the cohort was limited to CMV serostatus. Correlated functional status among segregating V segments might reflect linkage disequilibrium, but an unknown experimental factor could not be ruled out. A total of 150 to 200 TCR beta chains were listed by the study as associated with cytomegalovirus. Because counts were too low, roughly 18 rarely observed V segments, including chromosome 9 orphons, were left out of the earlier analysis of 500 to 650 of the donors. In a later analysis, TCR association rates were found to vary across HLA loci, with the most associated TCRs seen for DRB1 alleles and the fewest for HLA-C alleles. In a later analysis, 16,951 TCR beta sequences were associated with specific HLA alleles at a false discovery rate of 0.05. The cohort was sequenced for TCR beta chains only, and without alpha or paired-chain data the features that could be detected were limited. A few of the identified cytomegalovirus-associated TCR beta chains were confirmed in vitro to be specific for cytomegalovirus antigens. Several of the top co-occurrence clusters appeared to be linked to parvovirus B19, influenza, CMV and Epstein-Barr virus, according to a later analysis. The classifier was reported to diagnose cytomegalovirus status with high specificity and sensitivity in both the original cohort and the validation cohort. A further reported finding was that TCR beta sequences accurately predicted the HLA-A and HLA-B alleles for most subjects in the first cohort. Some IMGT-functional V segments, including TRBV6-2 and TRBV6-3, could not be told apart with the 87-base-pair reads, so those segments were excluded. Roughly uniform sequencing depth across donors was assumed in presence/absence analyses, although this assumption may not hold. According to a later genetic analysis, donors in an Asian-associated ancestry cluster had fewer N-insertions in productive TCRs than the approximately 700-donor mean. The sequencing pipeline was judged likely to have produced a cluster of highly shared sequence variants as a technical artifact. Because some donors lacked HLA typing at each locus, the association tests relied only on the typed subset. Compared with equally common non-associated chains, HLA-associated TCR beta chains in a later analysis were more clonally expanded and had lower generation probabilities. An earlier analysis of approximately 570 of the donors showed that most TCR beta V segments appeared in productive rearrangements either about 87% or about 30% of the time, which broadly matched IMGT annotations. A later genetic analysis associated a missense DCLRE1C variant with V-gene and J-gene trimming of TCR beta chains, and an independent cohort replicated the association. Most TCR sequences were observed very rarely across donors, whereas some public TCRs were present in many individuals.

In total, around 600 healthy bone marrow donors made up the cohort. All cohort members were sampled while nominally healthy, although unrecorded immune exposures were likely present. The donor was CMV seronegative and was included in the group of a few hundred seronegative cohort members. A peripheral blood sample was provided by each donor, and peripheral blood mononuclear cells were used for TCR beta sequencing. The Qiagen DNeasy Blood Extraction Kit was used to extract genomic DNA from the blood cell samples. The sequenced sample consisted of PBMCs. The chain was built from TRBV7-9 and TRBJ2-5, with the D gene not clear enough to name. The source of this sequence is a man aged 45-65 years in good health and CMV-seronegative. CDR3 region: CASSLVSETQYF. The DNA sequence is given as TGTGCCAGCAGCTTAGTCTCGGAGACCCAGTACTTC.